The rows below give T cell receptor beta chains drawn from one sample of a study of human T cells and chemical hapten exposure. One entry per CDR3 protein results from TCRdb running MiXCR on the RACE reads. The profile shows some 91,000 distinct CDR3 sequences, about 28% of them singletons. The sample in question was whole blood, obtained in connection with sensitization to the hapten diphenylcyclopropenone (DPC). These receptors all stem from a man in his forties or fifties with alopecia areata. Some clones in this sample may be carry-over from other donors' samples. The CDR3 runs from the conserved cysteine through the conserved F or W. The D gene is left open where the match is weak. Clone size is shown for a subset of rows, as once, few, many or a class of expanded clone.

-,TRBJ1-6,TRBV11-2,few,TGTGCCAGCAGCTTACCGGGGGGGGTGAACGCTCAAAGGAATTCACCCCTCCACTTT,CASSLPGGVNAQRNSPLHF
TRBD1,TRBJ1-5,TRBV27,-,TGTGCCAGCAGTTCTCAGGGGGCAAGGCAGCCCCAGCATTTT,CASSSQGARQPQHF
TRBD2,TRBJ2-1,TRBV28,medium-sized,TGTGCCAGCAGTTTAATAGCGGGAGATCATGAGCAGTTCTTC,CASSLIAGDHEQFF
-,TRBJ2-5,TRBV7-2,-,TGTGCCAGCAGCTTCGGGCAGGGGCCCTTACAAGAGACCCAGTACTTC,CASSFGQGPLQETQYF
TRBD1,TRBJ2-4,TRBV14,-,TGTGCCAGCAGCCAAGTGGGACAGGGGATGGACAAAAACATTCAGTACTTC,CASSQVGQGMDKNIQYF
TRBD1,TRBJ2-3,TRBV6-5,few,TGTGCCACCTCAATGGGGACAGGCACAGATACGCAGTATTTT,CATSMGTGTDTQYF
TRBD1,TRBJ2-5,TRBV10-3,few,TGTGCCATCAGTGAGGGACAGGGGGCGTTTGAGACCCAGTACTTC,CAISEGQGAFETQYF
-,TRBJ2-7,TRBV3-1,few,TGTGCCAGCAGCCAGGTCACGCGGGAGCAGTACTTC,CASSQVTREQYF
-,TRBJ1-1,TRBV5-5,once,TGTGCCAGCAGCTTGCTACAGTCGAACACTGAAGCTTTCTTT,CASSLLQSNTEAFF
TRBD2,TRBJ2-7,TRBV3-1,many,TGTGCCAGCAGCCAACGCGCGAGCGGGATGTCCTACGAGCAGTACTTC,CASSQRASGMSYEQYF
TRBD2,TRBJ2-1,TRBV7-2,-,TGTGCCAGCAGCTGGGGACTAGCGGGAGAAGGAGAGCAGTTCTTC,CASSWGLAGEGEQFF
-,TRBJ2-2,TRBV20-1,-,TGCAGTGCTAGAGATCAGAGTACCGGGGAGCTGTTTTTT,CSARDQSTGELFF
-,TRBJ1-4,TRBV6-6,few,TGTGCCAGCAGTTACTCCCCAGTTCGGGGTGAAAAACTGTTTTTT,CASSYSPVRGEKLFF
-,TRBJ2-3,TRBV20-1,-,TGCAGTGCTAGTAGGGCAGATACGCAGTATTTT,CSASRADTQYF
TRBD2,TRBJ2-1,TRBV19,-,TGTGCCAGTAGTATCTGGACTAGCGGGAGTAATGAGCAGTTCTTC,CASSIWTSGSNEQFF
-,TRBJ1-6,TRBV5-6,few,TGTGCCAGCAGCCGATTGGACGGACCTTCACCCCTCCACTTT,CASSRLDGPSPLHF
-,TRBJ1-1,TRBV6-5,-,TGTGCCAGCAGTTACGGGGAGGTCAGGGTGGGTACTGAAGCTTTCTTT,CASSYGEVRVGTEAFF
TRBD2,TRBJ2-7,TRBV12-3/TRBV12-4,-,TGTGCCAGCACCGTGGGAGCGGGAGGTTTCTACGAGCAGTACTTC,CASTVGAGGFYEQYF
TRBD2,TRBJ2-3,TRBV5-4,-,TGTGCCAGCAGCCCTGCCGGACTAGCGGGAGGGACAGATACGCAGTATTTT,CASSPAGLAGGTDTQYF
-,TRBJ2-1,TRBV5-1,few,TGCGCCAGCAGTCCAGGGGGGACTTGGGAGCAGTTCTTC,CASSPGGTWEQFF
-,TRBJ2-6,TRBV20-1,-,TGCAGTGCTAGAGATCTGCTAGACGGGGCCAACGTCCTGACTTTC,CSARDLLDGANVLTF
-,TRBJ2-7,TRBV27,-,TGTGCCAGCAGTCCTACCCCTGACAGGCTCGGATGGGACGAGCAGTACTTC,CASSPTPDRLGWDEQYF
-,TRBJ2-1,TRBV6-5,-,TGTGCCAGCAGCTCTTGGGTAGCGGAGTCCTACATTGAGCAGTTCTTC,CASSSWVAESYIEQFF
-,TRBJ2-7,TRBV10-3,-,TGTGCCATCTCGGGGGGCGGGGCCGCCTACGAGCAGTACTTC,CAISGGGAAYEQYF
-,TRBJ2-3,TRBV11-2,-,TGTGCCAGCAGCTTACCCATGGGGGGTAGGAATACGCAGTATTTT,CASSLPMGGRNTQYF
-,TRBJ1-5,TRBV27,-,TGTGCCAGCAGCCCAGGGTACGAGCCCCAGCATTTT,CASSPGYEPQHF
TRBD1,TRBJ1-1,TRBV28,many,TGTGCCAGCAGTTGGGGACAGGGGGTAGCAACTGAAGCTTTCTTT,CASSWGQGVATEAFF
-,TRBJ1-5,TRBV28,-,TGTGCCAGCAGTTTAGGGGGAGCGGGCCAATATCAGCCCCAGCATTTT,CASSLGGAGQYQPQHF
TRBD1,TRBJ2-1,TRBV13,few,TGTGCCAGCAGCGGACAGGACAATGAGCAGTTCTTC,CASSGQDNEQFF
TRBD1,TRBJ2-7,TRBV6-2/TRBV6-3,few,TGTGCCAGCAAAAGACAGGGCCCTACCTACGAGCAGTACTTC,CASKRQGPTYEQYF
-,TRBJ2-3,TRBV4-2,few,TGTGCCAGCAGCCAAGACCCTGCCGGGAGTGGCACAGATACGCAGTATTTT,CASSQDPAGSGTDTQYF
TRBD1,TRBJ2-5,TRBV7-9,few,TGTGCCAGCAGCATGACAGGGAAAGAGACCCAGTACTTC,CASSMTGKETQYF
-,TRBJ2-2,TRBV6-6,-,TGTGCCAGCAGTTACTCTCAGGGTACGAACACCGGGGAGCTGTTTTTT,CASSYSQGTNTGELFF
-,TRBJ1-6,TRBV14,-,TGTGCCAGCAGCCAAGATGCCCGGTGGGGTTCACCCCTCCACTTT,CASSQDARWGSPLHF
TRBD1,TRBJ2-3,TRBV18,-,TGTGCCAGCTCACCTCAGGGACAGTGCACAGATACGCAGTATTTT,CASSPQGQCTDTQYF
-,TRBJ2-7,TRBV13,-,TGTGCCAGCAGTCATATTTCCTACGAGCAGTACTTC,CASSHISYEQYF
TRBD1,TRBJ1-1,TRBV30,few,TGTGCCTTAGGGGGACAGGGGTATCTAACTGAAGCTTTCTTT,CALGGQGYLTEAFF
-,TRBJ2-2,TRBV7-3,-,TGTGCCACCACCGGACACCTTAACACCGGGGAGCTGTTTTTT,CATTGHLNTGELFF
TRBD1,TRBJ1-5,TRBV12-3/TRBV12-4,-,TGTGCCAGCAGTTCCCAGACCGGGACAGGGAGTCTCGCGCAGCCCCAGCATTTT,CASSSQTGTGSLAQPQHF
-,TRBJ1-3,TRBV6-5,-,TGTGCCAGCAGTCCATGGGATCCGAGGGCTGGAAACACCATATATTTT,CASSPWDPRAGNTIYF
TRBD2,TRBJ2-7,TRBV20-1,few,TGCAGTGCTAGATCTTTAGCGGGAGTAGGATACGAGCAGTACTTC,CSARSLAGVGYEQYF
-,TRBJ1-1,TRBV2,few,TGTGCCAGCGCTAAGGGGATGAACACTGAAGCTTTCTTT,CASAKGMNTEAFF
-,TRBJ1-3,TRBV28,-,TGTGCCAGCAGTTTATCCACCCTCAAACAGAACCTTGGAAACACCATATATTTT,CASSLSTLKQNLGNTIYF
-,TRBJ2-3,TRBV5-1,-,TGCGCCAGCAGCTTTAGTGGGAGCTGTGCAGATACGCAGTATTTT,CASSFSGSCADTQYF
-,TRBJ1-5,TRBV6-2/TRBV6-3,few,TGTGCCAGCAGTTTGGGGTATAGCAATCAGCCCCAGCATTTT,CASSLGYSNQPQHF
-,TRBJ2-7,TRBV28,-,TGTGCCAGCAGTTTATGGGGAAACGAGCAGTACTTC,CASSLWGNEQYF
TRBD1,TRBJ2-1,TRBV12-3/TRBV12-4,few,TGTGCCAGCAGTAAGGGCCAGGGGGCAGGGGTCGGCAATGAGCAGTTCTTC,CASSKGQGAGVGNEQFF
-,TRBJ2-2,TRBV5-4,few,TGTGCCAGCAGTTCTCCCCGAGGAGGGGTAGAGGCCGGGGAGCTGTTTTTT,CASSSPRGGVEAGELFF
TRBD2,TRBJ2-5,TRBV20-1,-,TGCAGTGCTAGGCCCAGCGGGAGGGTCGAAGAGACCCAGTACTTC,CSARPSGRVEETQYF
-,TRBJ2-7,TRBV6-2/TRBV6-3,-,TGTGCCAGCAGTCCACTCGGGGTCTACGAGCAGTACTTC,CASSPLGVYEQYF
TRBD2,TRBJ2-1,TRBV12-5,-,TGTGCTAGTGCCCTGGGCCTAGCGGGATCCTACAATGAGCAGTTCTTC,CASALGLAGSYNEQFF
-,TRBJ2-5,TRBV6-5,few,TGTGCCAGCAGTTACTCGGGTTTAGAGACCCAGTACTTC,CASSYSGLETQYF
-,TRBJ2-7,TRBV25-1,-,TGTGCCAGCAGCCGACAGGAGTCCTCCTACGAGCAGTACTTC,CASSRQESSYEQYF
-,TRBJ2-7,TRBV18,few,TGTGCCAGCTCAGGCCTTTCCGGGAACGAGCAGTACTTC,CASSGLSGNEQYF
-,TRBJ2-5,TRBV4-3,many,TGCGCCAGCAGCCAAGATTTCGGGGGAGAGACCCAGTACTTC,CASSQDFGGETQYF
TRBD1,TRBJ1-3,TRBV15,-,TGTGCCACCAGCAGAGTTCGCAGGGGGCGCGCTGGAAACACCATATATTTT,CATSRVRRGRAGNTIYF
-,TRBJ1-3,TRBV20-1,few,TGCAGTGCTAGCCAGGGTGAACCTGGAAACACCATATATTTT,CSASQGEPGNTIYF
-,TRBJ2-1,TRBV5-6,few,TGTGCCAGCAGCACGGGACGGGAAACCTACAATGAGCAGTTCTTC,CASSTGRETYNEQFF
-,TRBJ2-7,TRBV12-3/TRBV12-4,few,TGTGCCAGCAGTTACGGGCCCTCGGGGGAGCAGTACTTC,CASSYGPSGEQYF
TRBD1,TRBJ2-7,TRBV20-1,-,TGCAGTGCTAGACAAACTTTGACAGGGGGCCACGAGCAGTACTTC,CSARQTLTGGHEQYF